Listed below are T cell receptor beta chains from one sample, sequenced in a study of T cell responses to AZD1222 COVID-19 vaccine. TCRdb's copy holds only in-frame clones and misses some; the assay was immunoSEQ multiplex PCR. This sample has some 150,000 clones; more than 85% occur once, and the top ten carry approximately 3.5%. The sequencing used peripheral blood, collected 28 days after the second AZD1222 dose. The receptors come from an adult who received the AZD1222 COVID-19 vaccine. CDR3s include the opening cysteine and the closing phenylalanine or tryptophan.

v_call,cdr3_aa
TRBV7-9,CASSSGTGSYEQYF
TRBV13,CASSLGVASSGNTIYF
TRBV27,CASSLVFPSGTNEQFF
TRBV13,CASSARDRSTDTQYF
TRBV10-3,CAISGGSGSYEQYF
TRBV24-1,CATSGAGTGDEQYF
TRBV19,CASSIDVGGVGQPQHF
TRBV23-1,CASSRRRISYEQYF
TRBV7-9,CASSFASPRLTHGYTF
TRBV28,CASSLNGTPYEQYF
TRBV24-1,CATSGQTSGRVSTDTQYF
TRBV28,CASLDSSGIYGYTF
TRBV19,CASSLLGRVNTEAFF
TRBV7-2,CASSRGLAGELGETQYF
TRBV10-2,CASSESGGTGELFF
TRBV6-5,CASSSGGATNEKLFF
TRBV6-2/TRBV6-3,CASSYSGGISAPQHF
TRBV5-8,CASSLALYQETQYF
TRBV19,CASSTHSGSPYNEQFF
TRBV15,CATRRSGQAYYNEQFF
TRBV19,CASRDYHASTDTQYF
TRBV28,CASSFGLAGSNEQFF
TRBV30,CAWSVQDRYEQYF
TRBV3-1/TRBV3-2,CASSQDLTLFASPLHF
TRBV4-1,CASSHPNTGAETQYF
TRBV7-9,CASSFGGRPTHGYTF
TRBV29-1,CSVEVGGPYEQYF
TRBV29-1,CSVRIQGDFEAFF
TRBV10-3,CAISEGGREGAKNIQYF
TRBV7-9,CASVPQQGANTEAFF
TRBV25-1,CASSGGISRDTEAFF
TRBV4-1,CASSPLGRNHYEQYF
TRBV29-1,CSVVFLRVGSYEQYF
TRBV3-1/TRBV3-2,CASSQQGDYEQYF
TRBV24-1,CATSGTGYTEAFF
TRBV28,CASTYRKRQPQHF
TRBV19,CASSITPRSIQGGEQFF
TRBV6-2/TRBV6-3,CASSYSPGARSNQPQHF
TRBV29-1,CSAGQGGDEKLFF
TRBV28,CASKKGQTQPQHF
TRBV4-3,CASSQDQSSGRRYDTQYF
TRBV5-1,CASSTPSSIVYNEQFF
TRBV28,CASSLWPENEKLFF
TRBV10-3,CAISEGTGNQPQHF